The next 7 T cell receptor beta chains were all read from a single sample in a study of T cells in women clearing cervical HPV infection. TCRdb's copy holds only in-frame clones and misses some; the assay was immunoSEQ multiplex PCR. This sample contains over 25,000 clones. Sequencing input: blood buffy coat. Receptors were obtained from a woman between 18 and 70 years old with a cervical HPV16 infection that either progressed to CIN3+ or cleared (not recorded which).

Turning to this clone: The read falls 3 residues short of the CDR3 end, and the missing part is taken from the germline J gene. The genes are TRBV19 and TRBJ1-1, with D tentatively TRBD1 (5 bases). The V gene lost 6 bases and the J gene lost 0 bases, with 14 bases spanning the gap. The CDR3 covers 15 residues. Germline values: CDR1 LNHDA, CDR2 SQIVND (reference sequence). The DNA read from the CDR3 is TGTGCCAGTAGGCCGACCGGGGGGGTGAACACTGAA. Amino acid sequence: CASRPTGGVNTE. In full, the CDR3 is CASRPTGGVNTEAFF.

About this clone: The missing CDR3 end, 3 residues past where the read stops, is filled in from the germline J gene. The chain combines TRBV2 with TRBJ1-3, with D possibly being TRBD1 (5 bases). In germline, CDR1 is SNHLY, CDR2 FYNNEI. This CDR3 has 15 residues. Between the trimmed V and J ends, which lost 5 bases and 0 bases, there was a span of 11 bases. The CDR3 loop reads CASSTGGVSGNTIYF. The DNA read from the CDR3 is TGTGCCAGCAGTACCGGGGGGGTCTCTGGAAACACC.

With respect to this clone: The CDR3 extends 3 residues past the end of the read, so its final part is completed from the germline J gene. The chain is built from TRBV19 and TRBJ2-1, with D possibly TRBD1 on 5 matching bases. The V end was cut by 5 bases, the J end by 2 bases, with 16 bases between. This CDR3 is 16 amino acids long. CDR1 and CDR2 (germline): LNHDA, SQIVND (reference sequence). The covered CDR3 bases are TGTGCCAGTAGTCCCCGGAAGGACAACCCCTACAATGAG. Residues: CASSPRKDNPYNE. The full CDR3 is CASSPRKDNPYNEQFF.

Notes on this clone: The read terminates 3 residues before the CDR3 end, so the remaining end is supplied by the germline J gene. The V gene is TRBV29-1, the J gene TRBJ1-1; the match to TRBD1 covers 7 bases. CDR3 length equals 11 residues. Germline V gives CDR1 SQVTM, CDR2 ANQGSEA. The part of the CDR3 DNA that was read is TGCAGCGTTAAACGTACAGGGGAG. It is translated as CSVKRTGE. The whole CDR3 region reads CSVKRTGEAFF.

The CDR3 loop reads CASSPRGATNEKLFF. CDR3 DNA (partial): TGTGCCAGCAGTCCACGGGGAGCAACTAATGAAAAG. This sequence joins TRBV7-9 and TRBJ2-2; perhaps TRBD2 as D (5 bases). The DNA ends 3 residues before the CDR3 does, and the rest of the CDR3 is filled in from the germline J gene. From germline, CDR1 is SEHNR and CDR2 FQNEAQ (reference sequence). The CDR3 is 15 residues long. The whole variable domain, remainder taken from reference TRBV7-9 and TRBJ2-2, is DTGVSQNPRHKITKRGQNVTFRCDPISEHNRLYWYRQTLGQGPEFLTYFQNEAQLEKSRLLSDRFSAERPKGSFSTLEIQRTEQGDSAMYLCASSPRGATNEKLFFGEGSRLTVL.

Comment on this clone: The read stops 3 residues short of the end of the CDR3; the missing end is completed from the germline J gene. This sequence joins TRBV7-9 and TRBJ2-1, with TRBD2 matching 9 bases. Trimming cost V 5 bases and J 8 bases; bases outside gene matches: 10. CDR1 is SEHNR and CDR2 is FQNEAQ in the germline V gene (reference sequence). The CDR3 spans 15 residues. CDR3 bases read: TGTGCCAGCAGCATTAGCGGGAGACCACGCGATGAG. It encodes CASSISGRPRDE. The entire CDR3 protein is CASSISGRPRDEQFF.

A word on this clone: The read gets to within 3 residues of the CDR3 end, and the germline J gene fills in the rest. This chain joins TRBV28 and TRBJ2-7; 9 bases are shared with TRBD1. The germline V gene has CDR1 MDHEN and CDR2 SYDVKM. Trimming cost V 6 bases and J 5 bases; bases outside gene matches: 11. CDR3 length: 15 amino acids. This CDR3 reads CASRSTGTGLHEQYF. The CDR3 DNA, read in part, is TGTGCCAGCAGATCAACGGGGACAGGGTTGCACGAG.